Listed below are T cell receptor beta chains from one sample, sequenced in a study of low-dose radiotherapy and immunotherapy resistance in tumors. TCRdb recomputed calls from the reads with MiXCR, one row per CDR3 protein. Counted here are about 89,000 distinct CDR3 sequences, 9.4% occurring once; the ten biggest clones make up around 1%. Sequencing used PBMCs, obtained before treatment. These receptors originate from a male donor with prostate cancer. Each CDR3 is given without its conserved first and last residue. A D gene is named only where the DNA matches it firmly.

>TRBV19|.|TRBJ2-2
ASSFGRATGELF
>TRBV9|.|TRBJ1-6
ASRKESGSPLH
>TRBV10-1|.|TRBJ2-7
ASSREDYYEQY
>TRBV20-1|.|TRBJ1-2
SASIANYGYT
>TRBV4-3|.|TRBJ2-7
ASSLSQGYEQY
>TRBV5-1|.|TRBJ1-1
ASSLVRGDTEAF
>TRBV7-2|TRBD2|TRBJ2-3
ASSFAGLAGGGYGTDTQY
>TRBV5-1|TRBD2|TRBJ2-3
ASSRGDQSTDTQY
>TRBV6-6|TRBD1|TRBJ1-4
ASRAAQGLRRATNEKLF
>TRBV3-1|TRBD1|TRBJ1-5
ASSQGQGNQPQH
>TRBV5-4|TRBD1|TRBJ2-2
ASSLGQGHTGELF
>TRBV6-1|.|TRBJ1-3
ASTGTTGNTIY
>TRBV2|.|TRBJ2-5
ASSDQSGSRQETQY
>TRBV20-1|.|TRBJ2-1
SGLKGSINEQF
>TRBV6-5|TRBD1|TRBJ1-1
ASRTGTGYTEAF
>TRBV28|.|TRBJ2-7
ASRDRVYEQY
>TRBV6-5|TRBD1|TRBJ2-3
ASSYRQGKGATQY
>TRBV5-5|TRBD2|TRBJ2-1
ASSLAGWGGSYNEQF
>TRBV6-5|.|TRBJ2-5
ASSWGRVETQY
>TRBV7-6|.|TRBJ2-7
ASSLDPQSYEQY
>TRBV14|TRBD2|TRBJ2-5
ASSQGRTSGAETQY
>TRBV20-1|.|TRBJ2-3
SASVKTSTDTQY
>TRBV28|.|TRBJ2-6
ASSQSGFRGANVLT
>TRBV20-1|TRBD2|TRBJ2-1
SASVSGSGVFSEQF
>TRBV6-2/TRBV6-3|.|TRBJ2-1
ASTLPEGLRNEQF
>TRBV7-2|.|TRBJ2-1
ASSSRDGPNQ
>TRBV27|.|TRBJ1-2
ASRGLYGYT
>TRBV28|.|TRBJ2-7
ASSRAETYEQY
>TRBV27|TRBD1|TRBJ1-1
ASRKQGGSTEAF